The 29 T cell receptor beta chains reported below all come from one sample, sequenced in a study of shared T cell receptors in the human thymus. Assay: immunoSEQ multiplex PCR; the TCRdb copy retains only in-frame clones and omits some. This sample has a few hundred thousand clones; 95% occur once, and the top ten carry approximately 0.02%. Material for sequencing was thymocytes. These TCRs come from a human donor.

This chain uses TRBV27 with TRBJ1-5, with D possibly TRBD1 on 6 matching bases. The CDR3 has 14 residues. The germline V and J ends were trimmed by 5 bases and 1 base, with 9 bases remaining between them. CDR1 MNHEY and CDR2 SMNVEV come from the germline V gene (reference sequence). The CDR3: CASSGDKSNQPQHF. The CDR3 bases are TGTGCCAGCAGTGGGGACAAGAGCAATCAGCCCCAGCATTTT.

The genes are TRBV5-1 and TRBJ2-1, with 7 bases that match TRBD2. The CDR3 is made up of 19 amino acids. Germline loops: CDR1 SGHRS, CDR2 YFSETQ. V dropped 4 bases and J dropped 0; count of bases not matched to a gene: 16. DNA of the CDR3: TGCGCCAGCAGCCGAGGCGGGGGACGGTCGAGTTTCTCCTACAATGAGCAGTTCTTC. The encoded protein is CASSRGGGRSSFSYNEQFF.

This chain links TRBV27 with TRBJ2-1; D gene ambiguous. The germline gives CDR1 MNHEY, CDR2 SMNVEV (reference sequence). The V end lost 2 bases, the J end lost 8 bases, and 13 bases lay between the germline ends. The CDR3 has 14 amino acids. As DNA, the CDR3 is TGTGCCAGCAGTTTAACCCTCGTACGGGATGAGCAGTTCTTC. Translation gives CASSLTLVRDEQFF.

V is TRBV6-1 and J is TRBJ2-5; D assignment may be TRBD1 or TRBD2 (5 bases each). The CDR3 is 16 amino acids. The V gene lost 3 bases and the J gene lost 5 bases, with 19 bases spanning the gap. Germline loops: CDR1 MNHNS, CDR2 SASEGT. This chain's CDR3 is CASSDLRDPGGETQYF. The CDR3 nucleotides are TGTGCCAGCAGTGATCTCCGGGACCCAGGTGGGGAGACCCAGTACTTC.

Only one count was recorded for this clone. CDR3 in DNA: TGTGCCAGCAGCTTAGGCCGGGAGCTTTGCACAGATACGCAGTATTTT. This encodes CASSLGRELCTDTQYF. The chain carries TRBV7-2 and TRBJ2-3, with D tentatively TRBD2 (6 bases). This CDR3 is built from 16 residues. Germline loops: CDR1 SGHTA, CDR2 FQGNSA. Deletions cut 1 base from V and 1 base from J, with 12 bases between.

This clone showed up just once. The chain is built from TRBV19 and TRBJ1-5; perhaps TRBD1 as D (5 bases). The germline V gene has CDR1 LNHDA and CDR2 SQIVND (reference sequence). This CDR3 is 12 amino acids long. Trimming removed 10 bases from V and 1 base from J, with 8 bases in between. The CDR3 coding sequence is TGTGCCACTAAGGGGAGCAATCAGCCCCAGCATTTT. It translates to CATKGSNQPQHF. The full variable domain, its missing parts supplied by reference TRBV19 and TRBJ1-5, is DGGITQSPKYLFRKEGQNVTLSCEQNLNHDAMYWYRQDPGQGLRLIYYSQIVNDFQKGDIAEGYSVSREKKESFPLTVTSAQKNPTAFYLCATKGSNQPQHFGDGTRLSIL.

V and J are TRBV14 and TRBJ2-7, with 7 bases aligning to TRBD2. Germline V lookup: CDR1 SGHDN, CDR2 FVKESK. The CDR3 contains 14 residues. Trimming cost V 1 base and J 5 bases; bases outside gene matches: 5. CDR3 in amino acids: CASSQVQTSHEQYF. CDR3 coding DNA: TGTGCCAGCAGCCAAGTGCAGACTAGCCACGAGCAGTACTTC.

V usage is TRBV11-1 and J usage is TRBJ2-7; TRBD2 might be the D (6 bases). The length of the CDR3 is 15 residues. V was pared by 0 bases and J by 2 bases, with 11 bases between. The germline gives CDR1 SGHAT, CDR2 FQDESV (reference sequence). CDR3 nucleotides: TGTGCCAGCAGCTTAGCGGCGGGACCGCCCTACGAGCAGTACTTC. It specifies CASSLAAGPPYEQYF. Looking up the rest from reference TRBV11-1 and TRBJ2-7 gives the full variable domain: EAEVAQSPRYKITEKSQAVAFWCDPISGHATLYWYRQILGQGPELLVQFQDESVVDDSQLPKDRFSAERLKGVDSTLKIQPAELGDSAMYLCASSLAAGPPYEQYFGPGTRLTVT.

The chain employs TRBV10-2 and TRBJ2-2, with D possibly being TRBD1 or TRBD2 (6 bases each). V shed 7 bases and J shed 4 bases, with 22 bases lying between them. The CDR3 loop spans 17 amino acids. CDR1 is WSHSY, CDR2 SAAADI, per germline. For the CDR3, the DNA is TGCGCCAGCACCCGACCCGGGGGCCACCGGGGCACCGGGGAGCTGTTTTTT. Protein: CASTRPGGHRGTGELFF.

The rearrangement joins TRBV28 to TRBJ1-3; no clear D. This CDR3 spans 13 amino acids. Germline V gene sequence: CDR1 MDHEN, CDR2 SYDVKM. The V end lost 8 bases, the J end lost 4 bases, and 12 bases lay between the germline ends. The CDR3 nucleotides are TGTGCCAGCTGGCCGGCGCTAGGAAACACCATATATTTT. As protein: CASWPALGNTIYF.

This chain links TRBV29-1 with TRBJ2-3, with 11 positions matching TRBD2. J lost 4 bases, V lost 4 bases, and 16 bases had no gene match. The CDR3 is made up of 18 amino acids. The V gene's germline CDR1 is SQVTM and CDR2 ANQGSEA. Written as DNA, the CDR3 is TGCAGCGTTGTTCCTATCACTAGCGGGAGATCTGGCGCAGATACGCAGTATTTT. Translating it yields CSVVPITSGRSGADTQYF.

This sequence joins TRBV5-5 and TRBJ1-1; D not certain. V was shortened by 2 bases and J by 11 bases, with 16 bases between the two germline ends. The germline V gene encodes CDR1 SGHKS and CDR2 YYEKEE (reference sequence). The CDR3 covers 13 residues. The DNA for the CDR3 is TGTGCCAGCAGCTTATCCGGGATCGAGACGGCTTTCTTT. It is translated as CASSLSGIETAFF.

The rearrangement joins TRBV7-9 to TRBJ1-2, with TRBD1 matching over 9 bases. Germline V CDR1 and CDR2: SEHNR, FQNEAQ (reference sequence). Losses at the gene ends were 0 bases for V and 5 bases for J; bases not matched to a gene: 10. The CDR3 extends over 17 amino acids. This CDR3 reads CASSLATGGWSGYGYTF. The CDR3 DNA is TGTGCCAGCAGCTTAGCTACAGGGGGCTGGTCGGGGTATGGCTACACCTTC.

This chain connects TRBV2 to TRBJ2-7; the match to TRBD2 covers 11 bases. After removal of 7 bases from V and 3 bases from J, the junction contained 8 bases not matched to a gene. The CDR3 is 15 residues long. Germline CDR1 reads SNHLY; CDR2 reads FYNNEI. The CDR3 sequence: CASTVASGRYYEQYF. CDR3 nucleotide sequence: TGTGCCAGCACAGTAGCTAGCGGGAGGTACTACGAGCAGTACTTC.

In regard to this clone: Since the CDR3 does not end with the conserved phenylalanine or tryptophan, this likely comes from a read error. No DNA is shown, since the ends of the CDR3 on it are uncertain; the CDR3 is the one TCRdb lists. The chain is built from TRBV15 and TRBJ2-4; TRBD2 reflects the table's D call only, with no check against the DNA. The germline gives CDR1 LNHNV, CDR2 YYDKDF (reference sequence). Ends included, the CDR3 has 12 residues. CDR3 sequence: CATSRDPGGKGL.

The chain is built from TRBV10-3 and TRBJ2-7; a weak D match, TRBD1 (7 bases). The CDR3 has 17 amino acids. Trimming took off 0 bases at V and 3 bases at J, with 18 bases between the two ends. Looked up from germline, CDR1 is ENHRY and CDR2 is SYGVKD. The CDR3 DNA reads TGTGCCATCAGTGAGTCGAGGAGGGGGCCTAGTCACTACGAGCAGTACTTC. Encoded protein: CAISESRRGPSHYEQYF.

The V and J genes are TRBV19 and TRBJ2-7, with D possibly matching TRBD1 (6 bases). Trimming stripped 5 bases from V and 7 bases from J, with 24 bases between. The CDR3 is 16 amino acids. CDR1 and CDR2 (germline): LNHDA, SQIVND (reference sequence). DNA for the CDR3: TGTGCCAGTAGTCCCCGTACAGGGCACGGAAGGGGGGAGCAGTACTTC. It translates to CASSPRTGHGRGEQYF.

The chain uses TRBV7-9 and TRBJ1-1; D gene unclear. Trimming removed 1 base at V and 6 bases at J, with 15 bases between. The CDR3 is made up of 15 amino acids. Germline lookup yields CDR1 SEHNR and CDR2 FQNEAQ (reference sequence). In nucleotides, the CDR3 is TGTGCCAGCAGCTTAGACCCGGGGATAGACTCTGAAGCTTTCTTT. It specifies CASSLDPGIDSEAFF.

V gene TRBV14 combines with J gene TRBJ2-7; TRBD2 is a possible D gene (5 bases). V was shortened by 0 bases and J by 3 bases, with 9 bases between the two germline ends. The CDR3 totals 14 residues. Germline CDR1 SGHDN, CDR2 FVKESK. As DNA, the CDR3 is TGTGCCAGCAGCCAAGACAGGAGGATCTACGAGCAGTACTTC. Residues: CASSQDRRIYEQYF.

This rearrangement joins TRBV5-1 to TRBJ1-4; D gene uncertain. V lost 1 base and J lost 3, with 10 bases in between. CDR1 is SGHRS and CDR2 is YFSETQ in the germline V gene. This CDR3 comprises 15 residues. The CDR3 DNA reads TGCGCCAGCAGCTTGAGTACCCTCGCTAATGAAAAACTGTTTTTT. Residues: CASSLSTLANEKLFF.

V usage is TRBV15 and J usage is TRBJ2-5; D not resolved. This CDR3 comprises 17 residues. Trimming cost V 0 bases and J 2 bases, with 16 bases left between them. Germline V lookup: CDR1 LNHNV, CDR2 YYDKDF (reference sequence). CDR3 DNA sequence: TGTGCCACCAGCAGAGATCTCTCGACCAGCCCTCAAGAGACCCAGTACTTC. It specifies CATSRDLSTSPQETQYF.

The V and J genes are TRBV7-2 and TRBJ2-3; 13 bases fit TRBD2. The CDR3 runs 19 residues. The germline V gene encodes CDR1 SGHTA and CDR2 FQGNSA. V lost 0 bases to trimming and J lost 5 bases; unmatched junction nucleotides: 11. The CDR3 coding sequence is TGTGCCAGCAGCTTAGCCGGGACTAGCGGGATAGGAAGAGTAGATACGCAGTATTTT. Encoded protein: CASSLAGTSGIGRVDTQYF.

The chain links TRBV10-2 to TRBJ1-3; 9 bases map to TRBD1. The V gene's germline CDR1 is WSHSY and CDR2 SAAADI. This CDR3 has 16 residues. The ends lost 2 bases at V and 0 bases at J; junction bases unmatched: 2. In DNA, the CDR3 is TGCGCCAGCAGTGAGGGACAGGGGATCTCTGGAAACACCATATATTTT. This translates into CASSEGQGISGNTIYF.

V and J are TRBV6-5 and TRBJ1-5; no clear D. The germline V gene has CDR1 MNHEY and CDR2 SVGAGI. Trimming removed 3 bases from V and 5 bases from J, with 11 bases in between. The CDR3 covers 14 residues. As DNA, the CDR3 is TGTGCCAGCAGTTATTACCCTACCCATCAGCCCCAGCATTTT. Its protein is CASSYYPTHQPQHF.

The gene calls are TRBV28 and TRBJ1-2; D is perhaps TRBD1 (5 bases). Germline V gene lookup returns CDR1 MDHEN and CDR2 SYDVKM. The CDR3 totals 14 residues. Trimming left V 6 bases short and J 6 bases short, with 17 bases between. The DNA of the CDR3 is TGTGCCAGCAGCCCGTCATCAGGGAGGGATGGCTACACCTTC. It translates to CASSPSSGRDGYTF.

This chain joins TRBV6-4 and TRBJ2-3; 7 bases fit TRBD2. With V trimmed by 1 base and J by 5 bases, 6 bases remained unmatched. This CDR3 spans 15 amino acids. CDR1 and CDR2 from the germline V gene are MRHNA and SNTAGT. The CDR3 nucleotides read TGTGCCAGCAGTGACTGGTGGGAGGGGAGAGATACGCAGTATTTT. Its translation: CASSDWWEGRDTQYF.

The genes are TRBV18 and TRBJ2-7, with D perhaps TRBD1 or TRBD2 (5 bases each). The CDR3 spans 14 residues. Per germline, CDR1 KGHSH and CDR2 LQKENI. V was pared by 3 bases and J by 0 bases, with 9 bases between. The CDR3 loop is CASSPPGPSYEQYF. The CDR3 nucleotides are TGTGCCAGCTCACCCCCGGGACCCTCCTACGAGCAGTACTTC. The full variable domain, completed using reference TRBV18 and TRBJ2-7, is NAGVMQNPRHLVRRRGQEARLRCSPMKGHSHVYWYRQLPEEGLKFMVYLQKENIIDESGMPKERFSAEFPKEGPSILRIQQVVRGDSAAYFCASSPPGPSYEQYFGPGTRLTVT.

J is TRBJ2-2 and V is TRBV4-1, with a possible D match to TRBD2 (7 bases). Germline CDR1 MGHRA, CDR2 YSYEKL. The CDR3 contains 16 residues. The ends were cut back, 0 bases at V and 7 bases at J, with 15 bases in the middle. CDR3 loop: CASSQDLRGRGGELFF. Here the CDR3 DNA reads TGCGCCAGCAGCCAAGATCTGAGGGGGAGGGGCGGGGAGCTGTTTTTT.

In DNA form, the CDR3 reads TGTGCCATCAGTGAGACAAAAACCCGGACAGAGATAAGCTCCTACGAGCAGTACTTC. Translation gives CAISETKTRTEISSYEQYF. This chain links TRBV10-3 with TRBJ2-7; tentatively, D is TRBD1 (6 bases). The CDR3 has 19 residues. Germline-derived CDR1 and CDR2 are ENHRY and SYGVKD. Deletions cut 2 bases from V and 0 bases from J, with 23 bases between.